This entry lists 6 T cell receptor beta chains sequenced from one sample in a study of OX40 agonist ivuxolimab in advanced cancers. The protocol was immunoSEQ multiplex PCR, while the TCRdb copy is restricted to in-frame clones and leaves out a portion. The sample records tens of thousands of clones, roughly 84% being singletons. Sequences were derived from CD4+ or CD8+ T cells sorted from blood, sampled in a trial of the OX40 agonist ivuxolimab. All receptors derive from an adult with an advanced solid tumor such as melanoma, head and neck, liver or kidney cancer.

The gene calls are TRBV4-1 and TRBJ2-1; the match to TRBD2 covers 11 bases. The CDR3 is made up of 19 amino acids. Per germline, CDR1 MGHRA and CDR2 YSYEKL. V lost 2 bases, J lost 0 bases, and 9 bases stayed unmatched. CDR3 loop: CASSQRDSGRVGSYNEQFF. The CDR3 nucleotides read TGCGCCAGCAGCCAAAGGGATAGCGGGAGGGTGGGCTCCTACAATGAGCAGTTCTTC.

V and J are TRBV25-1 and TRBJ2-2; no firm D call. Trimming left V 5 bases short and J 1 base short, with 8 bases between. CDR3 length equals 14 residues. The germline V gene encodes CDR1 MGHDK and CDR2 SYGVNS. Written as DNA, the CDR3 is TGTGCCAGCAGTTGGCACCAGAACACCGGGGAGCTGTTTTTT. It translates to CASSWHQNTGELFF.

J is TRBJ2-3 and V is TRBV7-3; 12 bases line up with TRBD2. This CDR3 is built from 14 residues. Germline trimming cut 5 bases from V and 6 bases from J; bases unmatched to any gene: 3. CDR1 is SGHTA, CDR2 FQGTGA, per germline. CDR3 amino acids: CASSPSGGADTQYF. The CDR3 nucleotides are TGTGCCAGCAGCCCTAGCGGGGGGGCGGATACGCAGTATTTT.

This chain joins TRBV29-1 and TRBJ2-1, with 7 bases lining up with TRBD1. Germline assignment: CDR1 SQVTM and CDR2 ANQGSEA. CDR3 length: 13 amino acids. The V segment lost 6 bases and the J segment 3 bases; nucleotides outside the gene matches: 5. The DNA of the CDR3 is TGCAGCGTCACAGGGGCGAACTACAATGAGCAGTTCTTC. This sequence encodes CSVTGANYNEQFF.

In DNA form, the CDR3 reads TGTGCCAGCAGAACTGACAGGGCCACCGGGGAGCTGTTTTTT. This encodes CASRTDRATGELFF. The rearrangement joins TRBV6-5 to TRBJ2-2; the match to TRBD1 covers 7 bases. This CDR3 is 14 amino acids long. Unmatched junction bases numbered 5, after V lost 6 bases and J lost 4 bases. Germline CDR1 reads MNHEY; CDR2 reads SVGAGI.

The chain couples TRBV5-4 to TRBJ2-5, with D perhaps matching TRBD2 (5 bases). Between the trimmed V and J ends, which lost 4 bases and 2 bases, there was a span of 18 bases. Germline values: CDR1 SGHNT, CDR2 YYREEE (reference sequence). This CDR3 region has 16 residues. The CDR3 DNA is TGTGCCAGCAGCCGGGAACGTCGGCGGCAACAAGAGACCCAGTACTTC. It is translated as CASSRERRRQQETQYF.